The TCR beta chain described here comes from a study of blood T cell repertoires in COVID-19 (dated by TCRdb to 2018 to 2021). About the study as a whole: Collaborator samples came from the United States, Italy and Spain and covered acute and convalescent phases of COVID-19. The material from the prospective study consisted of cDNA or gDNA derived from T cells, B-cell-depleted T cells, or PBMCs. The dataset comprised deeply sampled blood TCRbeta repertoires from subjects exposed to, actively infected with, or recovered from COVID-19. The repertoires were released in a freely available public database intended as a resource for research on the immune response to SARS-CoV-2. Samples were obtained from the ongoing ImmuneRACE study (first 160 participants) and from 1,254 subjects provided by 6 global collaborators. Sample metadata almost always included a de-identified subject ID, COVID-19 status, age in years and sex. HLA class I and class II types, where available, came from metadata supplied by the sample provider rather than from assay-based typing. Findings and caveats that apply to the study as a whole: The amount of clinical and demographic metadata varied by source and participant and was provided uncurated.

As to this clone: Its antigen is unknown. Base qualities are missing; no much larger clone stands one base away.

The CDR3 sequence holds 18 residues, the cysteine and phenylalanine included. Left in the record is the CDR3 DNA by itself, 54 bases read in frame from the first base. Deletion took 1 base off V and 1 base off J, with a span of 21 bases between the germline ends. In the germline V gene, CDR1 corresponds to SGHDT and CDR2 to YYEEEE. Participants in the prospective study were aged 18 to 89 years, lived in over 20 United States geographic areas, and enrolled through a virtual design. In the prospective study, cohorts were assigned on the basis of participant-reported clinical history obtained from a screening survey and a study questionnaire. For ImmuneRACE Cohort 3, a participant was defined as recovered based on two consecutive negative NP/OP PCR tests, clearance by a healthcare professional, or resolution of symptoms. In the prospective study, mobile phlebotomists collected whole blood, serum and a nasopharyngeal or oropharyngeal swab from each participant. Over a roughly 2-month period, participants in the prospective study had the option of providing additional blood draws and questionnaires. Blood samples from the prospective study were shipped frozen or at room temperature prior to DNA extraction.

TCRbeta CDR3 regions were amplified from genomic DNA by means of the immunoSEQ Assay, a bias-controlled multiplex PCR. In the authors' own workflow: Nucleated cell counts per sample were estimated from amplification of reference gene primers within the assay. Sequence reads were collapsed and filtered to measure the absolute abundance of every unique TCRbeta CDR3 rearrangement. Productive Simpson clonality was computed per sample as the square root of Simpson's diversity index over productive rearrangements. TCRdb re-hosts the immuneACCESS table, in-frame sequences only. Its copies lack some clones; in the studies checked, an unresolved V gene accounts for under half of them, and the cause for the rest is not known. D and trimming were read from the DNA, whereas the V and J calls and clone size are those reported in that table. The sample has about 180,000 clones on record, 85% of them singletons. The biggest ten clones account for 6.2% of the sample.

This TCR was recovered from a man in his forties who had recovered from COVID-19. Rearrangement joined TRBV5-6 to TRBJ2-7; no D segment can be confidently identified. Sample: PBMCs or T cells enriched from blood (not recorded which). CDR3 region: CASSLFGLANNSSYEQYF. The nucleotide sequence is given as TGTGCCAGCAGCTTGTTTGGGCTGGCTAACAACTCTTCCTACGAGCAGTACTTC.